This is a list of T cell receptor beta chains from one sample in a study of blood T cell repertoires in COVID-19. The protocol was immunoSEQ multiplex PCR, while the TCRdb copy is restricted to in-frame clones and leaves out a portion. This sample has over 250,000 clones, with about 89% found just once. The material sequenced was PBMCs or T cells enriched from blood (not recorded which). The receptors shown here come from a woman younger than 30 who had recovered from COVID-19. CDR3s include the opening cysteine and the closing phenylalanine or tryptophan. A D gene is named only where the DNA matches it firmly. The size entry is marked missing in some rows and otherwise reads once, few, many or a size class.

J gene	clone size	D gene	V gene	CDR3 protein	CDR3 DNA
TRBJ2-3	NA	TRBD2	TRBV7-9	CASSLELAGVDTQYF	TGTGCCAGCAGCTTAGAACTAGCGGGGGTAGATACGCAGTATTTT
TRBJ2-5	NA	TRBD1	TRBV27	CASSFTTSQGAETQYF	TGTGCCAGCAGCTTCACGACCTCACAGGGGGCAGAGACCCAGTACTTC
TRBJ2-3	NA	NA	TRBV5-5	CASEAGASTDTQYF	TGTGCCAGCGAGGCGGGGGCCAGCACAGATACGCAGTATTTT
TRBJ2-7	NA	NA	TRBV15	CATSRAPSTEQYF	TGTGCCACCAGCAGAGCCCCTAGCACCGAGCAGTACTTC
TRBJ2-2	NA	NA	TRBV27	CASSLGLGTGELFF	TGTGCCAGCAGTTTGGGCCTTGGGACCGGGGAGCTGTTTTTT
TRBJ1-2	NA	NA	TRBV4-3	CASSQELSLRSYGYTF	TGCGCCAGCAGCCAAGAGCTTTCCCTACGGTCTTACGGCTACACCTTC
TRBJ1-1	NA	NA	TRBV27	CASSNGVTEAFF	TGTGCCAGCAGCAATGGAGTGACTGAAGCTTTCTTT
TRBJ2-5	once	NA	TRBV30	CAWSDGLGYQETQYF	TGTGCCTGGAGTGATGGGCTGGGTTACCAAGAGACCCAGTACTTC
TRBJ1-6	NA	NA	TRBV6-5	CASSYEVRFSPLHF	TGTGCCAGCAGTTATGAGGTTCGGTTTTCACCCCTCCACTTT
TRBJ1-2	NA	TRBD1	TRBV10-3	CAISRDSPYGYTF	TGTGCCATCAGTAGGGACAGTCCCTATGGCTACACCTTC
TRBJ1-1	NA	NA	TRBV19	CASTHLTGNTEAFF	TGTGCCAGTACCCACCTGACAGGGAACACTGAAGCTTTCTTT
TRBJ1-1	NA	NA	TRBV19	CASSRVLNTEAFF	TGTGCCAGTAGTCGGGTACTGAACACTGAAGCTTTCTTT
TRBJ2-3	NA	NA	TRBV9	CASSVRTGWDITDTQYF	TGTGCCAGCAGCGTAAGGACTGGATGGGACATCACAGATACGCAGTATTTT
TRBJ1-2	NA	NA	TRBV7-2	CASSLQGISYGYTF	TGTGCCAGCAGCTTACAGGGGATTTCCTATGGCTACACCTTC
TRBJ1-5	NA	NA	TRBV2	CASSERGQPQHF	TGTGCCAGCAGTGAAAGGGGACAGCCCCAGCATTTT
TRBJ2-2	NA	NA	TRBV27	CASSFSLINTGELFF	TGTGCCAGCAGTTTCTCACTGATCAACACCGGGGAGCTGTTTTTT
TRBJ2-7	once	NA	TRBV11-2	CASSLLEGLNEQYF	TGTGCCAGCAGCCTATTGGAGGGCCTTAACGAGCAGTACTTC
TRBJ2-5	NA	TRBD2	TRBV3-1/TRBV3-2	CASSPPGTRQETQYF	TGTGCCAGCAGCCCTCCCGGGACTAGGCAAGAGACCCAGTACTTC
TRBJ2-3	once	NA	TRBV7-9	CASSPLAGAADTQYF	TGTGCCAGCAGCCCCTTGGCAGGGGCGGCAGATACGCAGTATTTT
TRBJ2-5	NA	NA	TRBV5-4	CASSLQEGETQYF	TGTGCCAGCAGCTTGCAGGAAGGAGAGACCCAGTACTTC
TRBJ2-3	NA	NA	TRBV5-1	CASSLSGLTFTDTQYF	TGCGCCAGCAGCTTGAGTGGACTCACCTTCACAGATACGCAGTATTTT
TRBJ2-1	NA	TRBD2	TRBV24-1	CASQGRGALTNEQFF	TGTGCCAGCCAGGGGCGGGGGGCCCTTACCAATGAGCAGTTCTTC